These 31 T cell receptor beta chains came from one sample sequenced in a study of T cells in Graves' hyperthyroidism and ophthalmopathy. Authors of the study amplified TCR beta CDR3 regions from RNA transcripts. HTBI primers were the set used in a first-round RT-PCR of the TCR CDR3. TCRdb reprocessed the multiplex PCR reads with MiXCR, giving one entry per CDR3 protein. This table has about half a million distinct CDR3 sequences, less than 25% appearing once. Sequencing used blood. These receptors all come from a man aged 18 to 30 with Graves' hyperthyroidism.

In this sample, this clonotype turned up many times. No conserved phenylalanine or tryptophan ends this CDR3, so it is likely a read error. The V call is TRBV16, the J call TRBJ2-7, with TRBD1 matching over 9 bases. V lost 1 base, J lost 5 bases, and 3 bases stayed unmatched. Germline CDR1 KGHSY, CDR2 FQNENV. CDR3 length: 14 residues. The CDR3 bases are TGTGCCAGCAGCCAATACCGGGACAGGGACGAGCAGTACCTC. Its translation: CASSQYRDRDEQYL.

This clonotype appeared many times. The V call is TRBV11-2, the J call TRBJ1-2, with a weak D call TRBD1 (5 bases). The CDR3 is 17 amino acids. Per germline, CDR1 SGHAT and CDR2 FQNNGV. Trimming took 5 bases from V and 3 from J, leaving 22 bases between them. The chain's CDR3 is CASSNPHGWGPDYGYTF. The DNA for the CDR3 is TGTGCCAGCAGCAACCCCCACGGATGGGGCCCGGACTATGGCTACACCTTC.

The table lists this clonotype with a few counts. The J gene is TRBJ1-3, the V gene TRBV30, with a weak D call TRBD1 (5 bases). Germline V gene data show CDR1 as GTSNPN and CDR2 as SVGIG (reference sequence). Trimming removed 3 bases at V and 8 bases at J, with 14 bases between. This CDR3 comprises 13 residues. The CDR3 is CAWSIGGRDTIYF. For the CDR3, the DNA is TGTGCCTGGAGCATTGGGGGAAGAGACACCATATATTTT.

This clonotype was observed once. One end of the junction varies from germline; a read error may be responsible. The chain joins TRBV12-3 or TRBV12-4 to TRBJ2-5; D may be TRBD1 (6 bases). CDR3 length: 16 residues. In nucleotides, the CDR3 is TGTGCCAGCAGTTTACCCCCGGGACACGGAGAAGAGACCAAGTACTTC. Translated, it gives CASSLPPGHGEETKYF.

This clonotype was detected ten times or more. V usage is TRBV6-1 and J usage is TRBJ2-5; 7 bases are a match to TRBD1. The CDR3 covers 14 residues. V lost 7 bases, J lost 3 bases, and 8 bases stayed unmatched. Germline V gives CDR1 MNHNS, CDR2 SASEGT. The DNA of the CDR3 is TGTGCCAGCAAAGCGGTCAGGGGGAAAGAGACCCAGTACTTC. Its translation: CASKAVRGKETQYF.

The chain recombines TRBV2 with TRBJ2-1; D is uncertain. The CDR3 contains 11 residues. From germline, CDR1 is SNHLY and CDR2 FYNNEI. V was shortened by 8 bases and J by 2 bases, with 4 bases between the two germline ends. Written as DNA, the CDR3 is TGTGCCAGCGGGACCTACAATGAGCAGTTCTTC. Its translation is CASGTYNEQFF.

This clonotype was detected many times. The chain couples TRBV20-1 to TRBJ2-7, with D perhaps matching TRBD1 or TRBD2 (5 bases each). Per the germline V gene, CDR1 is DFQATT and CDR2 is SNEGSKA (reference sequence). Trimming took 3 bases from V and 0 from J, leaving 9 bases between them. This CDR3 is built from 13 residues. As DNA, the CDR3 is TGCAGTGCTAGCTCAGGGAGCTCCTACGAGCAGTACTTC. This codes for CSASSGSSYEQYF.

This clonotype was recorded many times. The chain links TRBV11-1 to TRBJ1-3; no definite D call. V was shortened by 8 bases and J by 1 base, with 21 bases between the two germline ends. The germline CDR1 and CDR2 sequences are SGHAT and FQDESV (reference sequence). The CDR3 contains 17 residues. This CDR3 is CASGKGATPLSGNTIYF. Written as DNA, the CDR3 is TGTGCCAGCGGGAAAGGTGCCACCCCGCTTTCTGGAAACACCATATATTTT.

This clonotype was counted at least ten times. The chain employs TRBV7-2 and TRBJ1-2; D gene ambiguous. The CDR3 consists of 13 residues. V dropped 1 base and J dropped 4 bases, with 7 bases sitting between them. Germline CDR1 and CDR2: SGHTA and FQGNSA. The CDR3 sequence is CASSLGWSYGYTF. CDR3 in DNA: TGTGCCAGCAGCTTAGGTTGGAGCTATGGCTACACCTTC.

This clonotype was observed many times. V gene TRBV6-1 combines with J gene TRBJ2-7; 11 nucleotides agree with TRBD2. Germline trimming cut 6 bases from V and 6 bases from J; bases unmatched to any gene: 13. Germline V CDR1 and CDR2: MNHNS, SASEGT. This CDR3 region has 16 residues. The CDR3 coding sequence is TGTGCCAGCAGGTCCACTAGCGGGGGAGCCAGGGGCGAGCAGTACTTC. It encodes CASRSTSGGARGEQYF.

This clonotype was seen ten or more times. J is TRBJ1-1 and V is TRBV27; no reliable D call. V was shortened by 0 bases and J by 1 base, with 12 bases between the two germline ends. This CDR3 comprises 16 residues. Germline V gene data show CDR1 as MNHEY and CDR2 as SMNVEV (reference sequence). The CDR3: CASSLSQIGPNTEAFF. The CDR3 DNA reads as TGTGCCAGCAGTTTATCCCAGATAGGGCCGAACACTGAAGCTTTCTTT.

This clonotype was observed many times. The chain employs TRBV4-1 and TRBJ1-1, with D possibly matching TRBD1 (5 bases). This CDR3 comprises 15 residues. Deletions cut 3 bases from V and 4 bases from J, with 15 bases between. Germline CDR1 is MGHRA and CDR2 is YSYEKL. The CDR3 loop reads CASSHQGRRSTEAFF. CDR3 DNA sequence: TGCGCCAGCAGCCACCAGGGACGGCGAAGCACTGAAGCTTTCTTT.

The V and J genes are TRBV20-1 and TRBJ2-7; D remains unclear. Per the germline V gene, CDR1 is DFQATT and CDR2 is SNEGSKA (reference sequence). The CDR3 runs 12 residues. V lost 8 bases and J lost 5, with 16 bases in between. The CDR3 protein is CSTSAPLNEQYF. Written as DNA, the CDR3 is TGCAGTACCTCGGCCCCCCTGAACGAGCAGTACTTC.

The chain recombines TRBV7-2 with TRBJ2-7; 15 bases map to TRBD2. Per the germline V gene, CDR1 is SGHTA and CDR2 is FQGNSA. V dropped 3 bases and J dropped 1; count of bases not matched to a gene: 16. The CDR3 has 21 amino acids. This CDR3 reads CASSFIPPGLAGGLKSYEQYF. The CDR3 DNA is TGTGCCAGCAGCTTTATCCCCCCAGGACTAGCGGGGGGGCTTAAATCCTACGAGCAGTACTTC.

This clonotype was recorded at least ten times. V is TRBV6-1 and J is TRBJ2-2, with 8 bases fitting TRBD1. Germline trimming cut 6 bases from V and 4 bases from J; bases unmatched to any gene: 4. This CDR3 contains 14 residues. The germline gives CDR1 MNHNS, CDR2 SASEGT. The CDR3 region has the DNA TGTGCCAGCAGGCGCACAGGGGGCACCGGGGAGCTGTTTTTT. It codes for CASRRTGGTGELFF.

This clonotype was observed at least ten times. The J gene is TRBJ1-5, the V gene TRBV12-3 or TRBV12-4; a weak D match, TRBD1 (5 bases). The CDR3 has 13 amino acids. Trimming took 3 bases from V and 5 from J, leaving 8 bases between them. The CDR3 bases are TGTGCCAGCAGTTTCGACAGCGATCAGCCCCAGCATTTT. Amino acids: CASSFDSDQPQHF.

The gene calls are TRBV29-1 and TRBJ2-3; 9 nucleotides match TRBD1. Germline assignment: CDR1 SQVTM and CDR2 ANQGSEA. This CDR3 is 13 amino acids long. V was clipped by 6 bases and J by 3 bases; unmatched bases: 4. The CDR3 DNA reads TGCAGCGTACGGACAGGGGTGACAGATACGCAGTATTTT. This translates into CSVRTGVTDTQYF.

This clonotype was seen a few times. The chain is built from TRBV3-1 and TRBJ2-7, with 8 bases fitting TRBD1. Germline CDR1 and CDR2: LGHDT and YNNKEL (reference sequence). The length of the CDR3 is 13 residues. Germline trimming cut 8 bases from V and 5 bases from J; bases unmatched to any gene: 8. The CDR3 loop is CASRTQGANEQYF. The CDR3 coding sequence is TGTGCCAGCCGGACTCAGGGGGCTAACGAGCAGTACTTC.

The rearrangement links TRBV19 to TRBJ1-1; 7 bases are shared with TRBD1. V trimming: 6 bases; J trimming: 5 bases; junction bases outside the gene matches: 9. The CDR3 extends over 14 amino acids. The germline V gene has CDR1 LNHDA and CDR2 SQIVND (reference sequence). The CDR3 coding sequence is TGTGCCAGTAGAAGGGGACAGTGGTTTACTGAAGCTTTCTTT. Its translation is CASRRGQWFTEAFF.

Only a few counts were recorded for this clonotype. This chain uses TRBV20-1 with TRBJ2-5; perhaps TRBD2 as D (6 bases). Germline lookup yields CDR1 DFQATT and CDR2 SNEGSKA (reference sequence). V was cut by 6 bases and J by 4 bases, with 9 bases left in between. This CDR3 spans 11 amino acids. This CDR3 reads CSALGGETQYF. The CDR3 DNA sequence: TGCAGTGCCCTGGGGGGAGAGACCCAGTACTTC.

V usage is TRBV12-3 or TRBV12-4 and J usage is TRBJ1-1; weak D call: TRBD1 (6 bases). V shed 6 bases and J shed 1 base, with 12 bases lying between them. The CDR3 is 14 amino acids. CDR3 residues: CASRLQGRNTEAFF. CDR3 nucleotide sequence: TGTGCCAGCAGACTACAGGGCCGGAACACTGAAGCTTTCTTT.

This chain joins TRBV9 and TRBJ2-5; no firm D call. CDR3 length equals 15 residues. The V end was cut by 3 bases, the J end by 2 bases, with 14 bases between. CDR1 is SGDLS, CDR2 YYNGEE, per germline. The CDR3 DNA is TGTGCCAGCAGCGGGGGATGGGCTTCTCAAGAGACCCAGTACTTC. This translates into CASSGGWASQETQYF.

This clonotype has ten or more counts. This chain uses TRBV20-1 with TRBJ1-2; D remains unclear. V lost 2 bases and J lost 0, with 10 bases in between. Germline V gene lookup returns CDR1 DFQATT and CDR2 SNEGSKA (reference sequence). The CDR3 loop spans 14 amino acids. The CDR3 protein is CSARSGLANYGYTF. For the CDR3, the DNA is TGCAGTGCTAGAAGTGGTCTAGCTAACTATGGCTACACCTTC.

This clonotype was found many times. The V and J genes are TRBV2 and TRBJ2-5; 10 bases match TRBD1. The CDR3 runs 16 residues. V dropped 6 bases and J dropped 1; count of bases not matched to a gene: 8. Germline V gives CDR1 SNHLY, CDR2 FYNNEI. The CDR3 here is CASSLRTGGTQETQYF. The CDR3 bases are TGTGCCAGCAGCCTTAGGACAGGGGGGACCCAAGAGACCCAGTACTTC.

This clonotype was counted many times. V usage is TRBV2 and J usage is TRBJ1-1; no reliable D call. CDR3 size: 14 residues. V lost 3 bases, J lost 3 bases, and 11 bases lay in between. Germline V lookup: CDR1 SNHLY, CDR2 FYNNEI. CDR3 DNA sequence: TGTGCCAGCAGTGACCAAGGAGGGTACACTGAAGCTTTCTTT. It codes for CASSDQGGYTEAFF.

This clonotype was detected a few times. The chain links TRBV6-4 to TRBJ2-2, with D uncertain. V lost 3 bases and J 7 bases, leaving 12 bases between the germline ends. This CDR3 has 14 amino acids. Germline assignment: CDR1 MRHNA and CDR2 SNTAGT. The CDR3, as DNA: TGTGCCAGCAGTGAAAAGGACGGATACGGGGAGCTGTTTTTT. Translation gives CASSEKDGYGELFF.

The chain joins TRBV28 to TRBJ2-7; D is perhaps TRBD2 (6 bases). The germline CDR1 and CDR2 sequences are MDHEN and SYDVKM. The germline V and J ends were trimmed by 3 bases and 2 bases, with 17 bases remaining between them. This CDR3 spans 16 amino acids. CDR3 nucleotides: TGTGCCAGCAGTTTCTATGTGGGACTGGCAGCCTACGAGCAGTACTTC. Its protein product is CASSFYVGLAAYEQYF.

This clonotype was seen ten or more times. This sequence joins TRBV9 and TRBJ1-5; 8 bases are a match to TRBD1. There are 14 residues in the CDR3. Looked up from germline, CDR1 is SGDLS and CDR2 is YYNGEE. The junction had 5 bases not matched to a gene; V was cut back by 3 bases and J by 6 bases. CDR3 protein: CASSAGTGIQPQHF. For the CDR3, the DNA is TGTGCCAGCAGCGCCGGGACAGGCATTCAGCCCCAGCATTTT.

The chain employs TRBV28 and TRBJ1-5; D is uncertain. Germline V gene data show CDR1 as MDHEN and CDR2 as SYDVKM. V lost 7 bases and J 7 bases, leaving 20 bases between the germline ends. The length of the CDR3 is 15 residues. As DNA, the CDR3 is TGTGCCAGCACACCACTAAGAAGGCGTGTACAGCCCCAGCATTTT. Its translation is CASTPLRRRVQPQHF.

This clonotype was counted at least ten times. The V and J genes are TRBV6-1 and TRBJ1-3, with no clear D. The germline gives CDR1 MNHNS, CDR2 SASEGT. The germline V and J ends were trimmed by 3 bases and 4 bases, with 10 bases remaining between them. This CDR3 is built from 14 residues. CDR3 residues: CASSETGYGNTIYF. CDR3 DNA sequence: TGTGCCAGCAGTGAGACTGGGTACGGAAACACCATATATTTT.

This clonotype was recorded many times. CDR3 bases: TGTGCCAGCAGCTTGATTCACGAGAGGTCAAGAGCTTTCTTT. Encoded protein: CASSLIHERSRAFF. The V and J genes are TRBV11-2 and TRBJ1-1; D ambiguous. CDR1 is SGHAT and CDR2 is FQNNGV in the germline V gene. There are 14 residues in the CDR3. V was trimmed by 3 bases and J by 10 bases, leaving 18 bases between them.